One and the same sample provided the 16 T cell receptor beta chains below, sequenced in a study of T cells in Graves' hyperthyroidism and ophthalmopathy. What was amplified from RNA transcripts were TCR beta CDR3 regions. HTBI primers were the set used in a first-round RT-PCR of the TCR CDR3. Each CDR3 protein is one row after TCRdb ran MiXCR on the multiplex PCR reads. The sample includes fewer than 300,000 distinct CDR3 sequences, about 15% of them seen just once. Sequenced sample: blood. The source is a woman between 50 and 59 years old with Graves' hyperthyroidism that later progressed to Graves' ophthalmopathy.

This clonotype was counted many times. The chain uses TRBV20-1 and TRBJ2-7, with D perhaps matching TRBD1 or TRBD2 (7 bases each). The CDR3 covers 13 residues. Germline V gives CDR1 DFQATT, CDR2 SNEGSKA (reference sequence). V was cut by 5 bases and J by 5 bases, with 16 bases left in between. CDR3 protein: CSALQGRADEQYF. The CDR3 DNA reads TGCAGTGCTTTACAGGGGAGGGCCGACGAGCAGTACTTC.

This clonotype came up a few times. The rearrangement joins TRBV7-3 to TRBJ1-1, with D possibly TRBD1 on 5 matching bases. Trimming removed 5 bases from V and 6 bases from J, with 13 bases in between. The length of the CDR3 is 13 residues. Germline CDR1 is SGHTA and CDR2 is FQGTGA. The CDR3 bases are TGTGCCAGCAGCGGGGGGACTTCCCCTGAAGCTTTCTTT. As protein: CASSGGTSPEAFF.

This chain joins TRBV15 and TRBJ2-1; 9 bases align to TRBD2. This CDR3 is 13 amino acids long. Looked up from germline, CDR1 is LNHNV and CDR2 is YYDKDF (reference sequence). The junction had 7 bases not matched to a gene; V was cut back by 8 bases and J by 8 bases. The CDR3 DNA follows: TGTGCCACCTATAGCGGGAGTACGTATGAGCAGTTCTTC. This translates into CATYSGSTYEQFF.

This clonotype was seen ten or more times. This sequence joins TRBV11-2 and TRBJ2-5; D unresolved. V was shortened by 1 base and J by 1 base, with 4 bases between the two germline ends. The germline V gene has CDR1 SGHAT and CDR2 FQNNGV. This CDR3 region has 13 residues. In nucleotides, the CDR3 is TGTGCCAGCAGCTTAGGTCCCCAAGAGACCCAGTACTTC. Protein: CASSLGPQETQYF.

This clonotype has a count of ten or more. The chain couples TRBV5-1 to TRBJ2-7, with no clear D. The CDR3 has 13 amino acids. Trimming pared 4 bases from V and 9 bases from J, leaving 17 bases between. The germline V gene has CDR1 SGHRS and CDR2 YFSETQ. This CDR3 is CASSPGPNTVQYF. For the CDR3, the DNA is TGCGCCAGCAGCCCGGGCCCAAACACGGTGCAGTACTTC.

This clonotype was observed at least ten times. The CDR3 DNA reads as TGCAGTGCGAACCCCCCAGGGACCGGGGAGCTGTTTTTT. This gives the protein CSANPPGTGELFF. The chain carries TRBV20-1 and TRBJ2-2, with D possibly TRBD1 on 5 matching bases. This CDR3 has 13 amino acids. Trimming shortened V by 6 bases and J by 5 bases, and 13 bases separated the two germline ends. Germline CDR1 is DFQATT and CDR2 is SNEGSKA (reference sequence).

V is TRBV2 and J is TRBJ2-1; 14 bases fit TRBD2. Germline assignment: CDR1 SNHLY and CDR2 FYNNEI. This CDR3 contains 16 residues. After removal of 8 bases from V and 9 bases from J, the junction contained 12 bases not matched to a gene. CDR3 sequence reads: CASDPTSGRVSVEQFF. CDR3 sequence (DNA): TGTGCCAGCGACCCGACTAGCGGGAGGGTATCGGTTGAGCAGTTCTTC.

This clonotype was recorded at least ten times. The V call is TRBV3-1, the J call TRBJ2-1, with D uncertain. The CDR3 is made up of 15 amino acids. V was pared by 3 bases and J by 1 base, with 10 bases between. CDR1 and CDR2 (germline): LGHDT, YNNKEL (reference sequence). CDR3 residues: CASSQVVGSYNEQFF. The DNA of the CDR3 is TGTGCCAGCAGCCAGGTGGTGGGGTCCTACAATGAGCAGTTCTTC.

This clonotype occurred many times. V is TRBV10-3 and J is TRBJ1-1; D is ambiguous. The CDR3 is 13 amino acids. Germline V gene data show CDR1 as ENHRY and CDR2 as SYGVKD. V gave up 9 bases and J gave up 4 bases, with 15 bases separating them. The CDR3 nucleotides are TGTGCCATTCAGCCCCAGGATGGCACTGAAGCTTTCTTT. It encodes CAIQPQDGTEAFF.

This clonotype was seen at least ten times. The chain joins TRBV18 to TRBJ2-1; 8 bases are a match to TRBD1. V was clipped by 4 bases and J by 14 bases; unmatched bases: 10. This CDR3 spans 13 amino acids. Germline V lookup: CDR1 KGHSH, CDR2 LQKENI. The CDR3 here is CASSLGQGGQKFF. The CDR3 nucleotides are TGTGCCAGCTCACTTGGACAGGGTGGGCAAAAGTTCTTC.

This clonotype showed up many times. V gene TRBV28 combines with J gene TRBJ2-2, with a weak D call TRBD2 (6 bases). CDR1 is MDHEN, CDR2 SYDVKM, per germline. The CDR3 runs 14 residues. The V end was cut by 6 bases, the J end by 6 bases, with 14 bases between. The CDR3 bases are TGTGCCAGCAGCCTAATCGGAGGGCCCGGGGAGCTGTTTTTT. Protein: CASSLIGGPGELFF.

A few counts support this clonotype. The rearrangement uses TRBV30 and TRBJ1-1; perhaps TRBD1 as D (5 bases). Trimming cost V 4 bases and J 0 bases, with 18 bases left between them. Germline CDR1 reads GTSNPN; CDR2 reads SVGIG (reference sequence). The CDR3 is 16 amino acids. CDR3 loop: CAWTGKVKSMNTEAFF. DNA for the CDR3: TGTGCCTGGACAGGGAAGGTGAAATCCATGAACACTGAAGCTTTCTTT.

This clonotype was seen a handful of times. The CDR3 sequence is CASSQSGRGPGNTIYF. DNA for the CDR3: TGTGCCAGCAGCCAATCGGGCAGGGGTCCTGGAAACACCATATATTTT. V is TRBV16 and J is TRBJ1-3, with D maybe TRBD1 (6 bases). Germline loops: CDR1 KGHSY, CDR2 FQNENV. This CDR3 has 16 residues. The V and J ends lost 0 bases and 2 bases respectively, with 11 bases between them.

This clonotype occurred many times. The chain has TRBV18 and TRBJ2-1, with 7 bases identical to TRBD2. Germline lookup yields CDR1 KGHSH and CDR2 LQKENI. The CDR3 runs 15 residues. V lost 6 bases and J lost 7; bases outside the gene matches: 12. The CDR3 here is CASSPTSVLSNEQFF. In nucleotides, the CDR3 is TGTGCCAGCTCGCCTACTAGCGTACTATCGAATGAGCAGTTCTTC.

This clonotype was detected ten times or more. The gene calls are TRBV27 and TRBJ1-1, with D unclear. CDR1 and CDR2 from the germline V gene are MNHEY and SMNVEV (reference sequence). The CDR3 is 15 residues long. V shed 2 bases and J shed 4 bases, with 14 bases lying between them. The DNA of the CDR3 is TGTGCCAGCAGTTTAGCGTTCGAGAAAAGCACTGAAGCTTTCTTT. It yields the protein CASSLAFEKSTEAFF.

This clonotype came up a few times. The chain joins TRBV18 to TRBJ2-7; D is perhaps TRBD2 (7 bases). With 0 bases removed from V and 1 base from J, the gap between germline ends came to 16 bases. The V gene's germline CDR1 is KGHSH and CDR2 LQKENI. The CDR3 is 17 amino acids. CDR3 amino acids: CASSPPGGAAKSYEQYF. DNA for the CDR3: TGTGCCAGCTCACCACCGGGGGGGGCGGCCAAATCCTACGAGCAGTACTTC.